Following are 25 T cell receptor beta chains from one sample sequenced in a study of T cells in Graves' hyperthyroidism and ophthalmopathy. It was RNA transcripts that yielded the amplified TCR beta CDR3 regions. HTBI primers drove first-round RT-PCR of the TCR CDR3. TCRdb reanalysed the multiplex PCR reads using MiXCR and keeps one entry per CDR3 protein. The sample includes about 480,000 distinct CDR3 sequences, approximately 15% of them seen just once. The material sequenced was blood. Receptors were obtained from a woman between 18 and 29 years old with Graves' hyperthyroidism.

The chain couples TRBV20-1 to TRBJ2-5; the D is unclear. The CDR3 covers 12 residues. The germline gives CDR1 DFQATT, CDR2 SNEGSKA (reference sequence). V was clipped by 6 bases and J by 1 base, with 9 bases between them. The CDR3 coding sequence is TGCAGTGCGGTACATACCCAAGAGACCCAGTACTTC. Its protein is CSAVHTQETQYF.

This clonotype came up many times. J is TRBJ2-2 and V is TRBV2; TRBD1 aligns across 8 bases. V trimming: 8 bases; J trimming: 2 bases; junction bases outside the gene matches: 4. CDR1 is SNHLY and CDR2 is FYNNEI in the germline V gene. This CDR3 spans 14 amino acids. The CDR3 here is CASDRGSNTGELFF. CDR3 DNA: TGTGCCAGCGACAGGGGTTCAAACACCGGGGAGCTGTTTTTT.

This clonotype has more than one count but fewer than ten. The chain has TRBV30 and TRBJ1-5; D remains unclear. Germline loops: CDR1 GTSNPN, CDR2 SVGIG (reference sequence). With 3 bases removed from V and 2 bases from J, the gap between germline ends came to 11 bases. The CDR3 is 14 residues long. The CDR3 DNA is TGTGCCTGGAGCGAGGAGGGCGGCAATCAGCCCCAGCATTTT. It encodes CAWSEEGGNQPQHF.

In this sample, this clonotype turned up a few times. This rearrangement joins TRBV5-1 to TRBJ2-3, with 7 positions matching TRBD1. The germline CDR1 and CDR2 sequences are SGHRS and YFSETQ. The CDR3 has 14 amino acids. Trimming took 4 bases from V and 2 from J; bases not matched to a gene: 4. As DNA, the CDR3 is TGCGCCAGCAGCGGACAGGCTTTCACAGATACGCAGTATTTT. It specifies CASSGQAFTDTQYF.

The rearrangement links TRBV20-1 to TRBJ1-2, with 10 nucleotides matching TRBD1. The ends lost 4 bases at V and 8 bases at J; junction bases unmatched: 16. This CDR3 spans 16 amino acids. CDR1 DFQATT and CDR2 SNEGSKA come from the germline V gene (reference sequence). CDR3 coding DNA: TGCAGTGCTAACCCCGGGACAGGGGCCCCTGGGAAGGGCTACACCTTC. Its translation: CSANPGTGAPGKGYTF.

At least ten counts were recorded for this clonotype. The V and J genes are TRBV11-2 and TRBJ2-2; possible D gene TRBD1, 6 bases. Trimming left V 1 base short and J 3 bases short, with 9 bases between. This CDR3 is built from 15 residues. Germline loops: CDR1 SGHAT, CDR2 FQNNGV. This chain's CDR3 is CASSLGQEYTGELFF. The CDR3 DNA sequence: TGTGCCAGCAGCTTAGGACAGGAGTACACCGGGGAGCTGTTTTTT.

This clonotype was seen ten or more times. The V gene is TRBV20-1, the J gene TRBJ2-7; D might be TRBD2 (6 bases). The germline V gene encodes CDR1 DFQATT and CDR2 SNEGSKA (reference sequence). This CDR3 has 19 amino acids. Trimming removed 1 base from V and 3 bases from J, with 28 bases in between. Here the CDR3 reads CSARVNREAFSGVYYEQYF. The CDR3, as DNA: TGCAGTGCTAGAGTAAACCGAGAGGCTTTTAGCGGAGTCTACTACGAGCAGTACTTC.

This clonotype turned up a few times. V and J are TRBV6-2 or TRBV6-3 and TRBJ2-7; D call uncertain. Trimming took 6 bases from V and 6 from J, leaving 12 bases between them. Germline lookup yields CDR1 MNHEY and CDR2 SVGEGT. The CDR3 sequence is 12 residues long. CDR3 DNA sequence: TGTGCCAGCAGCCTGGGCCCGGGCGAGCAGTACGTC. Translated: CASSLGPGEQYV.

Only a few counts were recorded for this clonotype. The chain combines TRBV27 with TRBJ2-2; 10 bases line up with TRBD2. Germline CDR1 and CDR2: MNHEY and SMNVEV (reference sequence). The CDR3 is made up of 19 amino acids. V was pared by 4 bases and J by 1 base, with 12 bases of the junction left unmatched. The CDR3 DNA reads TGTGCCAGCAGTTCCGCCGCCCCCGGGACTAGCGAGAACACCGGGGAGCTGTTTTTT. Residues: CASSSAAPGTSENTGELFF.

The CDR3 DNA follows: TGTGCCAGCAGCGCCAGGGGGCTGCGGAACTATGGCTACACCTTC. Amino acids: CASSARGLRNYGYTF. This chain joins TRBV6-1 and TRBJ1-2; 8 nucleotides agree with TRBD1. This CDR3 region has 15 residues. The J segment lost 2 bases and the V segment lost 6 bases, leaving 8 bases of the junction unmatched. In germline, CDR1 is MNHNS, CDR2 SASEGT.

This chain links TRBV12-3 or TRBV12-4 with TRBJ2-3; the D gene is possibly TRBD2 (6 bases). Trimming took off 6 bases at V and 6 bases at J, with 16 bases between the two ends. This CDR3 has 14 residues. CDR3 sequence reads: CASRVSGRRDTQYF. The CDR3 nucleotides are TGTGCCAGCAGGGTTAGCGGCCGCCGGGATACGCAGTATTTT.

A few counts support this clonotype. The chain employs TRBV29-1 and TRBJ2-2, with 7 bases matching TRBD2. This CDR3 region has 13 residues. Per germline, CDR1 SQVTM and CDR2 ANQGSEA. V lost 5 bases, J lost 2 bases, and 2 bases stayed unmatched. The CDR3 sequence is CSVPGLNTGELFF. The CDR3 DNA reads TGCAGCGTTCCGGGACTAAACACCGGGGAGCTGTTTTTT.

This clonotype was observed a few times. The rearrangement joins TRBV4-1 to TRBJ2-7; TRBD2 matches at 14 bases. CDR1 MGHRA and CDR2 YSYEKL come from the germline V gene. This CDR3 has 19 amino acids. Unmatched junction bases numbered 8, after V lost 0 bases and J lost 1 base. The CDR3 reads CASSQDLGTSGSWSYEQYF. CDR3 nucleotides: TGCGCCAGCAGCCAAGATCTAGGGACTAGCGGGAGTTGGTCCTACGAGCAGTACTTC.

This chain uses TRBV13 with TRBJ2-1, with 8 bases matching TRBD2. Germline-derived CDR1 and CDR2 are PRHDT and FYEKMQ (reference sequence). V was pared by 0 bases and J by 7 bases, with 8 bases of the junction left unmatched. The CDR3 sequence is 16 residues long. The CDR3 is CASSLGGLARRNEQFF. The DNA of the CDR3 is TGTGCCAGCAGCTTAGGTGGACTAGCCCGGAGGAATGAGCAGTTCTTC.

The table lists this clonotype with many counts. The V gene is TRBV10-3, the J gene TRBJ2-1; 10 bases map to TRBD2. With 5 bases clipped from V and 4 bases from J, the junction kept 11 bases outside the gene matches. The germline CDR1 and CDR2 sequences are ENHRY and SYGVKD. The CDR3 consists of 17 residues. CDR3 amino acids: CAISPHIAGGAYNEQFF. CDR3 coding DNA: TGTGCCATCAGTCCACATATAGCGGGAGGTGCTTACAATGAGCAGTTCTTC.

This clonotype has ten or more counts. The V gene is TRBV10-3, the J gene TRBJ2-1; TRBD2 matches at 9 bases. With V trimmed by 6 bases and J by 3 bases, 9 bases remained unmatched. This CDR3 is 16 amino acids long. CDR1 is ENHRY and CDR2 is SYGVKD in the germline V gene. The CDR3 is CAISVGTSLRYNEQFF. For the CDR3, the DNA is TGTGCCATCAGCGTAGGGACTAGCTTACGCTACAATGAGCAGTTCTTC.

Note on this clonotype: A much more abundant neighbour one base away suggests this may be a read error. The V and J genes are TRBV28 and TRBJ1-2, with D possibly being TRBD1 (5 bases). The CDR3 loop spans 15 amino acids. The V end was cut by 3 bases, the J end by 0 bases, with 11 bases between. Per the germline V gene, CDR1 is MDHEN and CDR2 is SYDVKM. The CDR3 nucleotides read TGTGCCAGCAGTTTTTACCGGGGCCCTAACTATGGCTACACCTTC. Its protein product is CASSFYRGPNYGYTF.

This clonotype was counted only a few times. This chain connects TRBV6-1 to TRBJ2-3; no definite D call. This CDR3 region has 11 residues. V was shortened by 6 bases and J by 4 bases, with 5 bases between the two germline ends. The germline V gene encodes CDR1 MNHNS and CDR2 SASEGT. The CDR3: CASRIADTQYF. The CDR3 nucleotides are TGTGCCAGCAGGATAGCAGATACGCAGTATTTT.

This clonotype was observed a handful of times. The V and J genes are TRBV7-9 and TRBJ2-1, with TRBD2 matching over 12 bases. Germline loops: CDR1 SEHNR, CDR2 FQNEAQ (reference sequence). V was clipped by 2 bases and J by 6 bases; unmatched bases: 8. The CDR3 has 17 amino acids. The CDR3 bases are TGTGCCAGCAGCTTATCGAGACTAGCGGGAGTTTCCAATGAGCAGTTCTTC. It encodes CASSLSRLAGVSNEQFF. Complete variable domain (other parts from reference TRBV7-9 and TRBJ2-1): DTGVSQNPRHKITKRGQNVTFRCDPISEHNRLYWYRQTLGQGPEFLTYFQNEAQLEKSRLLSDRFSAERPKGSFSTLEIQRTEQGDSAMYLCASSLSRLAGVSNEQFFGPGTRLTVL.

This clonotype was found many times. DNA for the CDR3: TGCGCCACCTCGGTAGCGGGAGATTACAATGAGCAGTTCTTC. Its translation: CATSVAGDYNEQFF. The rearrangement links TRBV5-1 to TRBJ2-1; 9 positions match TRBD2. The germline V gene has CDR1 SGHRS and CDR2 YFSETQ. V trimming: 9 bases; J trimming: 4 bases; junction bases outside the gene matches: 8. The CDR3 runs 14 residues.

This clonotype was found many times. This rearrangement joins TRBV3-1 to TRBJ1-4, with 7 positions matching TRBD1. Unmatched junction bases numbered 3, after V lost 1 base and J lost 4 bases. The CDR3 is 15 residues long. CDR1 is LGHDT and CDR2 is YNNKEL in the germline V gene (reference sequence). The CDR3 protein is CASSQGTGYNEKLFF. CDR3 coding DNA: TGTGCCAGCAGCCAAGGGACAGGCTATAATGAAAAACTGTTTTTT.

The rearrangement uses TRBV20-1 and TRBJ2-1; 7 nucleotides agree with TRBD2. Per the germline V gene, CDR1 is DFQATT and CDR2 is SNEGSKA (reference sequence). The V gene end was trimmed by 5 bases and the J gene end by 8 bases; junction bases not matched to a gene: 21. The CDR3 is made up of 17 amino acids. CDR3 residues: CSARGAGSGLIGYEQFF. CDR3 nucleotides: TGCAGTGCTCGAGGGGCGGGTAGCGGGCTGATCGGGTATGAGCAGTTCTTC.

This clonotype was picked up many times. The CDR3 region has the DNA TGTGCCAGCAGTTTAGGAGGACTAGCGGGAGGTCCAGATACGCAGTATTTT. This gives the protein CASSLGGLAGGPDTQYF. The V call is TRBV27, the J call TRBJ2-3; 14 nucleotides match TRBD2. The CDR3 contains 17 residues. From germline, CDR1 is MNHEY and CDR2 SMNVEV (reference sequence). V shed 2 bases and J 4 bases; nucleotides not matched to a gene: 5.

Only a few counts were recorded for this clonotype. The rearrangement joins TRBV6-2 or TRBV6-3 to TRBJ1-5; perhaps TRBD1 as D (5 bases). This CDR3 contains 12 residues. CDR1 is MNHEY, CDR2 SVGEGT, per germline. Deletions cut 6 bases from V and 7 bases from J, with 10 bases between. CDR3 region: CASRGTGQPQHF. DNA for the CDR3: TGTGCCAGCAGGGGTACAGGCCAGCCCCAGCATTTT.

The V gene is TRBV7-3, the J gene TRBJ2-6; 10 bases line up with TRBD1. This CDR3 has 16 amino acids. Looked up from germline, CDR1 is SGHTA and CDR2 is FQGTGA. Trimming cost V 6 bases and J 2 bases; bases outside gene matches: 4. Here the CDR3 DNA reads TGTGCCAGCAGTGAGACAGGGGGCACTGGGGCCAACGTCCTGACTTTC. Protein sequence: CASSETGGTGANVLTF.